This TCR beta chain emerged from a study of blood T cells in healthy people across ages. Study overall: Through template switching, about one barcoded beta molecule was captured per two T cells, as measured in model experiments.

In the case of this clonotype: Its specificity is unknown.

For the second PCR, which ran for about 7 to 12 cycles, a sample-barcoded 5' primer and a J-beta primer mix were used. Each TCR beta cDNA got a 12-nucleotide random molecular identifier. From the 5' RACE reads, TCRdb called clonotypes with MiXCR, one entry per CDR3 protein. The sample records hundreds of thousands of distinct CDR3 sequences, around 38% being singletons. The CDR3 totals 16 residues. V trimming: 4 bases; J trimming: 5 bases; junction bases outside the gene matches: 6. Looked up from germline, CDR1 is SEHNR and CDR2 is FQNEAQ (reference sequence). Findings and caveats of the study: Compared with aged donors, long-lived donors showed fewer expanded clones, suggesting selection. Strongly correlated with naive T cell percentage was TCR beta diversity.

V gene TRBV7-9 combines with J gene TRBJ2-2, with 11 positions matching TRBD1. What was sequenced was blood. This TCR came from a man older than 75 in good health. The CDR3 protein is CASSSRGTGGTGELFF. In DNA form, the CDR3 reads TGTGCCAGCAGCTCGCGCGGGACAGGGGGGACCGGGGAGCTGTTTTTT.